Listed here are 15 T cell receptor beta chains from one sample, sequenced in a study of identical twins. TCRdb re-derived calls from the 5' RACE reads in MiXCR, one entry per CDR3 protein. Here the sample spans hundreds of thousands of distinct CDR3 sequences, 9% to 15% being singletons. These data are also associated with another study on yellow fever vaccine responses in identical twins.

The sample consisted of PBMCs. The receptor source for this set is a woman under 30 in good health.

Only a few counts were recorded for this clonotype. CDR3 sequence (DNA): TGCGCCAGCAGCTTTTTGACTAGTCCTAATGAGCAGTTCTTC. Amino acids: CASSFLTSPNEQFF. This chain links TRBV5-1 with TRBJ2-1; D may be TRBD2 (6 bases). The CDR3 is made up of 14 amino acids. Germline-derived CDR1 and CDR2 are SGHRS and YFSETQ. V lost 2 bases, J lost 7 bases, and 13 bases lay in between.

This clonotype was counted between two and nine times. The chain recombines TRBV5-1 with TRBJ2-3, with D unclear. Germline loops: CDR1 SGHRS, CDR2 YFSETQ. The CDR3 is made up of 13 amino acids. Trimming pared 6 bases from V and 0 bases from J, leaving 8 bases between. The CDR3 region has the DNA TGCGCCAGCAAGCCGTCTAGCACAGATACGCAGTATTTT. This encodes CASKPSSTDTQYF.

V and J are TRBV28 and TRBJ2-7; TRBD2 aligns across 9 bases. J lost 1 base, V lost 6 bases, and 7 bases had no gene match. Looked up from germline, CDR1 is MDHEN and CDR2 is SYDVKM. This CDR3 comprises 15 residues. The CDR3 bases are TGTGCCAGCAGACTAACTAGCGGGTATTCCTACGAGCAGTACTTC. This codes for CASRLTSGYSYEQYF.

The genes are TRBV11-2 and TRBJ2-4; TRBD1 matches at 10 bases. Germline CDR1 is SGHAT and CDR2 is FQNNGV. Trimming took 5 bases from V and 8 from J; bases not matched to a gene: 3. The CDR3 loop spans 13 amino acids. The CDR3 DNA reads TGTGCCAGCAGCGACAGGGGGCGTTACATTCAGTACTTC. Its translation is CASSDRGRYIQYF.

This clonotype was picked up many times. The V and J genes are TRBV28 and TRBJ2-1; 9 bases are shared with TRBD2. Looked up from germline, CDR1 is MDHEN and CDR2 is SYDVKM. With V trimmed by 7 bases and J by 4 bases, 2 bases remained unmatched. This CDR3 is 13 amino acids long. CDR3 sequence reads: CASTLAGYNEQFF. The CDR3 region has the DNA TGTGCCAGCACCCTAGCGGGGTACAATGAGCAGTTCTTC.

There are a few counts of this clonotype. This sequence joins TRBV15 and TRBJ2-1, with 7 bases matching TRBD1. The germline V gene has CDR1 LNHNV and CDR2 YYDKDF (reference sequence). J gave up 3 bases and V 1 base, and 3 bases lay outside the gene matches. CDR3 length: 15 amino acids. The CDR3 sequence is CATSRVGTVYNEQFF. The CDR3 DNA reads TGTGCCACCAGCAGAGTGGGGACAGTCTACAATGAGCAGTTCTTC.

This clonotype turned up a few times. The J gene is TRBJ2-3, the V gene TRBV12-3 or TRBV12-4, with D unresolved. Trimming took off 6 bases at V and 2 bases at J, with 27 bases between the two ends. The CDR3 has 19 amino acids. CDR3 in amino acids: CASRFGLSTGRLNTDTQYF. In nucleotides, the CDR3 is TGTGCCAGCAGGTTCGGCTTATCCACCGGGCGACTGAACACAGATACGCAGTATTTT.

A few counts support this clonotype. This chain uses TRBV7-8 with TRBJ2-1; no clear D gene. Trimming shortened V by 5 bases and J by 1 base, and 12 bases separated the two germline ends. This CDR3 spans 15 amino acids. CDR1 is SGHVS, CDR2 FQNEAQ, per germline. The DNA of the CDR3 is TGTGCCAGCAGCCTGGGTTCGGTTTCCTACAATGAGCAGTTCTTC. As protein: CASSLGSVSYNEQFF.

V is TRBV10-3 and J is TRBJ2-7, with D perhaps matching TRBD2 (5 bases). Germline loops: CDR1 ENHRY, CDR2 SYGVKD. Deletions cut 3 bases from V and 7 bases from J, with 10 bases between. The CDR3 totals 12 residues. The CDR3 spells CAISDPGDEQYV. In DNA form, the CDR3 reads TGTGCCATCAGTGATCCCGGGGATGAGCAGTACGTC.

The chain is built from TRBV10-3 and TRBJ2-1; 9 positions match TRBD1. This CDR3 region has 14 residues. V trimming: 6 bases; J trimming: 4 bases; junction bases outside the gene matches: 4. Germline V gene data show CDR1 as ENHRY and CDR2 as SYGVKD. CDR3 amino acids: CAISTGGGYNEQFF. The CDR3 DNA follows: TGTGCCATCAGCACAGGGGGCGGGTACAATGAGCAGTTCTTC.

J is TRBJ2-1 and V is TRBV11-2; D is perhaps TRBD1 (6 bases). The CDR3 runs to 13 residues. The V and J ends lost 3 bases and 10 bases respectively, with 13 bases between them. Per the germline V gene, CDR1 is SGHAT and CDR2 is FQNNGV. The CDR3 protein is CASSFTGPGEQFF. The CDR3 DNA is TGTGCCAGCAGCTTTACAGGGCCAGGCGAGCAGTTCTTC.

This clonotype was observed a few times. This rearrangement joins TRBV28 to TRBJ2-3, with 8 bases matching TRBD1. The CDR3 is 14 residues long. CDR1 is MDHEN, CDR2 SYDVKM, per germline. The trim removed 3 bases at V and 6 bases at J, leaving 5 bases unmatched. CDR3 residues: CASSLGQASDTQYF. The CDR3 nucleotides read TGTGCCAGCAGTTTGGGACAGGCGAGCGATACGCAGTATTTT.

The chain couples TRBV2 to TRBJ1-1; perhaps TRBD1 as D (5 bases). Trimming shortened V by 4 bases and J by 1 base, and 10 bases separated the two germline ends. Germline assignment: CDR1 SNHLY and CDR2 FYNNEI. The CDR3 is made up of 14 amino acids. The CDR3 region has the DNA TGTGCCAGCAGTGGAAGGGGTCCGAACACTGAAGCTTTCTTT. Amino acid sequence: CASSGRGPNTEAFF.

CDR3 in DNA: TGTGCCATCATCCCAGGGGGCTCCTACAATGAGCAGTTCTTC. It is translated as CAIIPGGSYNEQFF. The chain joins TRBV10-3 to TRBJ2-1; TRBD1 agrees at 7 bases. Germline trimming cut 7 bases from V and 0 bases from J; bases unmatched to any gene: 3. Per the germline V gene, CDR1 is ENHRY and CDR2 is SYGVKD. This CDR3 is built from 14 residues.

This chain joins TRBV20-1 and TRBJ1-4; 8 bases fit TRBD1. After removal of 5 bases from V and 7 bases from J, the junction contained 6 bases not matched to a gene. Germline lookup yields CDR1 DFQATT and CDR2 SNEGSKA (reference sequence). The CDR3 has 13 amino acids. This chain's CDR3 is CSARTGLSEKLFF. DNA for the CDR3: TGCAGTGCTCGGACAGGGCTGAGTGAAAAACTGTTTTTT.